This TCR beta chain was identified during a study of response to subunit inactivated influenza vaccine. Study results and caveats: Researchers suggested that each seasonal influenza vaccination recruits few new T cells.

Of note for this clonotype: The antigen is undetermined.

CDR3 length: 15 residues. Germline V gene sequence: CDR1 MNHEY, CDR2 SMNVEV (reference sequence). V was clipped by 4 bases and J by 1 base, with 13 bases between them. Each CDR3 protein gets one entry after TCRdb re-called the RT-PCR reads with MiXCR. This table has more than 250,000 distinct CDR3 sequences, about a fifth appearing once. The chain is built from TRBV27 and TRBJ1-1, with D hard to call. This sequence originates from a man between 50 and 75 years old who received an inactivated influenza vaccine. Sequenced here: PBMCs from blood, sampled approximately 20 months after vaccination. CDR3 residues: CASSSRPAGNTEAFF. The CDR3 bases are TGTGCCAGCAGTTCGCGCCCCGCAGGGAACACTGAAGCTTTCTTT.